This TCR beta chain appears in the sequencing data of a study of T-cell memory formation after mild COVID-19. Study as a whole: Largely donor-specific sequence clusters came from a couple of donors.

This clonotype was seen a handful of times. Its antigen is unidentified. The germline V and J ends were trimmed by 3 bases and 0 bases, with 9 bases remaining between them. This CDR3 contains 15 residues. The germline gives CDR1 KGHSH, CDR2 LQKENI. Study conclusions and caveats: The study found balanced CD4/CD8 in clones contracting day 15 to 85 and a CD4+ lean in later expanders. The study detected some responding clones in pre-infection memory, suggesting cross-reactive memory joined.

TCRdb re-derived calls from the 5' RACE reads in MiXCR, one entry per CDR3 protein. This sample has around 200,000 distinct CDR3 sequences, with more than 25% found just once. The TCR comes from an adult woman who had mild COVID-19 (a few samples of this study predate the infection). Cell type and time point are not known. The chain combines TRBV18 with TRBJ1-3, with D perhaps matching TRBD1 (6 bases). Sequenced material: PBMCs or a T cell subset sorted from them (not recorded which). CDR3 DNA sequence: TGTGCCAGCTCACCCGACAGGACCTCTGGAAACACCATATATTTT. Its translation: CASSPDRTSGNTIYF.